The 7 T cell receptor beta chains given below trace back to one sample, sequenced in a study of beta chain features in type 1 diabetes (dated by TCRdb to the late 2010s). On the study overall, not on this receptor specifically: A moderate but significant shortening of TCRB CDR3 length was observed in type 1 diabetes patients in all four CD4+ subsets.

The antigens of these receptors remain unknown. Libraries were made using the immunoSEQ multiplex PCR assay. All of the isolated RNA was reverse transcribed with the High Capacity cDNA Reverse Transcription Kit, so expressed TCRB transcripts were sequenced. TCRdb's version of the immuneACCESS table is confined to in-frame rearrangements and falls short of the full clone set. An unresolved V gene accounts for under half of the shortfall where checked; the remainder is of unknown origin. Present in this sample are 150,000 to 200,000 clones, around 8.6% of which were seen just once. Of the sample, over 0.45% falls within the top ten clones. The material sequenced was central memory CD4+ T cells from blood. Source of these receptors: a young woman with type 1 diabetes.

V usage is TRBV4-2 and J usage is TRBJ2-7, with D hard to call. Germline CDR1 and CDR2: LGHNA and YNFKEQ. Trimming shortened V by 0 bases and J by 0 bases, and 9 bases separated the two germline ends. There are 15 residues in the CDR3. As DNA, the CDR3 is TGTGCCAGCAGCCAAGACTACTCATTCTCCTACGAGCAGTACTTC. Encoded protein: CASSQDYSFSYEQYF.

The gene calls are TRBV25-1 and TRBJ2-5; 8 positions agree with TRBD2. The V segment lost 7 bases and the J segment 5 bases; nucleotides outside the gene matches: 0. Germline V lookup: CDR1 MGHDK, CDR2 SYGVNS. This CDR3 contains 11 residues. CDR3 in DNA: TGTGCCAGCACTAGCGGGGAGACCCAGTACTTC. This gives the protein CASTSGETQYF.

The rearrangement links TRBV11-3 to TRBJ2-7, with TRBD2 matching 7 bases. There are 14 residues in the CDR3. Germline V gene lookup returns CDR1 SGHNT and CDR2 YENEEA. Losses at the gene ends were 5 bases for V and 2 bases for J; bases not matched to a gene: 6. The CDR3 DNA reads TGTGCCAGCAGCCACGGGGAGGGTACCTACGAGCAGTACTTC. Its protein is CASSHGEGTYEQYF.

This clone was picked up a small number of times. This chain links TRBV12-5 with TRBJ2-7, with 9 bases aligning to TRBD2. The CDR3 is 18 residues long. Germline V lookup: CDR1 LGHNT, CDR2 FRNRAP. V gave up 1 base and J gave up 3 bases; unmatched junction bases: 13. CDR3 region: CASGLASIAGARFYEQYF. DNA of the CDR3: TGTGCTAGTGGTTTGGCTTCTATAGCGGGGGCCAGATTCTACGAGCAGTACTTC.

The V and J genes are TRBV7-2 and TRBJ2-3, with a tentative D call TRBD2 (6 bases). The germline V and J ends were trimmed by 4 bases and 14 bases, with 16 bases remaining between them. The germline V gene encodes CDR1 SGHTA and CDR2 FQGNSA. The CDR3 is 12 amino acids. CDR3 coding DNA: TGTGCCAGCAGCTCGGGACTCATCGCAGGGTATTTT. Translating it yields CASSSGLIAGYF.

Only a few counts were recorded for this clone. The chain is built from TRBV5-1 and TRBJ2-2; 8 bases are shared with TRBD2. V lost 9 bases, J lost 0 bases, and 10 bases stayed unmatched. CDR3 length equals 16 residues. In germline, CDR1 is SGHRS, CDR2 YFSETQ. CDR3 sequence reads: CATHESAGANTGELFF. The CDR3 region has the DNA TGCGCCACCCATGAGTCAGCGGGAGCGAACACCGGGGAGCTGTTTTTT.

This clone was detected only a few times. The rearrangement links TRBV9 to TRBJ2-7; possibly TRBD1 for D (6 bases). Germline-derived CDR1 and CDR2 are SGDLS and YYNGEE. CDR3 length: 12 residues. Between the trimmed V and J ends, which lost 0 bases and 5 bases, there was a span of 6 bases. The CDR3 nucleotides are TGTGCCAGCAGCGTAGAGGGGGACGAGCAGTACTTC. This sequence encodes CASSVEGDEQYF. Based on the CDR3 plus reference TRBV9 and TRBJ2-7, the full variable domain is DSGVTQTPKHLITATGQRVTLRCSPRSGDLSVYWYQQSLDQGLQFLIQYYNGEERAKGNILERFSAQQFPDLHSELNLSSLELGDSALYFCASSVEGDEQYFGPGTRLTVT.